This TCR beta chain was captured by sequencing in a study of blood T cell repertoires in COVID-19. The method was immunoSEQ multiplex PCR; TCRdb's version includes in-frame clones alone and lacks a portion of them. The sample includes roughly 240,000 clones, roughly 85% seen only once; the top ten take 5.1%. This clone was seen a single time. Trimming cost V 0 bases and J 9 bases, with 6 bases left between them. From germline, CDR1 is SGHAT and CDR2 FQNNGV. This CDR3 is 13 amino acids long. Sequencing was carried out using peripheral blood. This receptor was taken from a man over 45 with COVID-19, enrolled during active disease. This chain uses TRBV11-2 with TRBJ1-6, with unresolved D. The CDR3 coding sequence is TGTGCCAGCAGCTTAGACTTTTCTTCACCCCTCCACTTT. Translation gives CASSLDFSSPLHF.